Shown below are 20 T cell receptor beta chains from a single sample sequenced in a study of T-cell memory formation after mild COVID-19. One entry per CDR3 protein results from TCRdb running MiXCR on the 5' RACE reads. The sample holds 190,000 or so distinct CDR3 sequences; roughly 23% are singletons and the top ten take 23%. The sample consisted of PBMCs or a T cell subset sorted from them (not recorded which). The receptors shown here come from an adult woman who had mild COVID-19 (a few samples of this study predate the infection). Cell type and time point are not known.

This chain connects TRBV7-6 to TRBJ2-5, with D tentatively TRBD2 (6 bases). This CDR3 region has 15 residues. The V gene's germline CDR1 is SGHVS and CDR2 FNYEAQ. The V and J ends lost 5 bases and 1 base respectively, with 14 bases between them. As DNA, the CDR3 is TGTGCCAGCAGCAAAGAATGGGACTTCCAAGAGACCCAGTACTTC. This encodes CASSKEWDFQETQYF. Variable domain in full (rest from reference TRBV7-6 and TRBJ2-5): GAGVSQSPRYKVTKRGQDVALRCDPISGHVSLYWYRQALGQGPEFLTYFNYEAQQDKSGLPNDRFSAERPEGSISTLTIQRTEQRDSAMYRCASSKEWDFQETQYFGPGTRLLVL.

CDR3 region: CASNSGLDEQFF. The CDR3 DNA is TGTGCCAGCAACAGCGGGCTGGATGAGCAGTTCTTC. J is TRBJ2-1 and V is TRBV7-9; D possibly corresponds to TRBD2 (6 bases). Germline CDR1 and CDR2: SEHNR and FQNEAQ (reference sequence). V was clipped by 7 bases and J by 8 bases, with 12 bases between them. The CDR3 length is 12 residues. Complete variable domain (other parts from reference TRBV7-9 and TRBJ2-1): DTGVSQNPRHKITKRGQNVTFRCDPISEHNRLYWYRQTLGQGPEFLTYFQNEAQLEKSRLLSDRFSAERPKGSFSTLEIQRTEQGDSAMYLCASNSGLDEQFFGPGTRLTVL.

This clonotype was picked up a small number of times. V usage is TRBV7-2 and J usage is TRBJ2-3; 10 nucleotides align to TRBD2. The J segment lost 7 bases and the V segment lost 5 bases, leaving 9 bases of the junction unmatched. The CDR3 covers 15 residues. CDR1 is SGHTA, CDR2 FQGNSA, per germline. The CDR3 nucleotides are TGTGCCAGCAGCGACAAGCGGGGGGGCATAAATACGCAGTATTTT. As protein: CASSDKRGGINTQYF. The variable domain in full, with the rest retrieved from reference TRBV7-2 and TRBJ2-3, is GAGVSQSPSNKVTEKGKDVELRCDPISGHTALYWYRQSLGQGLEFLIYFQGNSAPDKSGLPSDRFSAERTGGSVSTLTIQRTQQEDSAVYLCASSDKRGGINTQYFGPGTRLTVL.

This clonotype was seen many times. V is TRBV20-1 and J is TRBJ2-4; D is possibly TRBD1 (6 bases). Germline values: CDR1 DFQATT, CDR2 SNEGSKA (reference sequence). Trimming pared 4 bases from V and 1 base from J, leaving 11 bases between. There are 14 residues in the CDR3. DNA for the CDR3: TGCAGTGCTAAGAAGGGGGTGGCCAAAAACATTCAGTACTTC. Translating it yields CSAKKGVAKNIQYF.

This clonotype has a handful of counts. The CDR3 here is CASSDRPASNQPQHF. The CDR3 nucleotides are TGTGCCAGCAGTGACCGACCCGCAAGCAATCAGCCCCAGCATTTT. The chain joins TRBV2 to TRBJ1-5, with D hard to call. Between the trimmed V and J ends, which lost 3 bases and 1 base, there was a span of 10 bases. Germline V gene data show CDR1 as SNHLY and CDR2 as FYNNEI. This CDR3 spans 15 amino acids.

This chain uses TRBV7-8 with TRBJ2-7; tentatively, D is TRBD2 (6 bases). Germline V gene data show CDR1 as SGHVS and CDR2 as FQNEAQ. The CDR3 spans 13 residues. Trimming left V 4 bases short and J 5 bases short, with 12 bases between. DNA for the CDR3: TGTGCCAGCAGCTCCCGACGGGGGAACGAGCAGTACTTC. As protein: CASSSRRGNEQYF.

This clonotype was recorded at least ten times. The chain's CDR3 is CASSLARGEHQPQHF. CDR3 nucleotides: TGTGCCAGCAGCTTAGCCCGGGGTGAACATCAGCCCCAGCATTTT. This chain connects TRBV7-9 to TRBJ1-5, with D hard to call. V was pared by 0 bases and J by 5 bases, with 11 bases between. The CDR3 loop spans 15 amino acids. The germline V gene has CDR1 SEHNR and CDR2 FQNEAQ (reference sequence). Complete variable domain (other parts from reference TRBV7-9 and TRBJ1-5): DTGVSQNPRHKITKRGQNVTFRCDPISEHNRLYWYRQTLGQGPEFLTYFQNEAQLEKSRLLSDRFSAERPKGSFSTLEIQRTEQGDSAMYLCASSLARGEHQPQHFGDGTRLSIL.

The J gene is TRBJ1-1, the V gene TRBV5-1, with D maybe TRBD1 (5 bases). Per germline, CDR1 SGHRS and CDR2 YFSETQ. V was shortened by 5 bases and J by 5 bases, with 13 bases between the two germline ends. The CDR3 loop spans 13 amino acids. The CDR3 region is CASSPREETEAFF. CDR3 DNA: TGCGCCAGCAGTCCCAGGGAGGAAACTGAAGCTTTCTTT.

This clonotype was observed a handful of times. The CDR3 region is CSVAGGQNTEAFF. The CDR3 coding sequence is TGCAGCGTGGCGGGGGGCCAGAACACTGAAGCTTTCTTT. The rearrangement uses TRBV29-1 and TRBJ1-1; weak D call: TRBD1 (6 bases). The CDR3 is 13 amino acids. V was pared by 6 bases and J by 1 base, with 12 bases between. Looked up from germline, CDR1 is SQVTM and CDR2 is ANQGSEA.

This clonotype has more than one count but fewer than ten. This sequence joins TRBV6-1 and TRBJ1-1; D unresolved. This CDR3 is 12 amino acids long. Germline loops: CDR1 MNHNS, CDR2 SASEGT. The V end lost 3 bases, the J end lost 2 bases, and 4 bases lay between the germline ends. CDR3 DNA: TGTGCCAGCAGTGAGGCTAACACTGAAGCTTTCTTT. Protein sequence: CASSEANTEAFF.

This clonotype turned up a few times. The chain combines TRBV7-9 with TRBJ2-1; 9 bases fit TRBD2. Trimming removed 5 bases from V and 5 bases from J; junction bases left unmatched: 13. The length of the CDR3 is 17 residues. Per germline, CDR1 SEHNR and CDR2 FQNEAQ (reference sequence). The CDR3 spells CASSPDSGSLPDNEQFF. The DNA for the CDR3 is TGTGCCAGCAGCCCCGATAGCGGGAGTCTTCCCGACAATGAGCAGTTCTTC.

The rearrangement links TRBV4-1 to TRBJ2-5, with 7 bases matching TRBD1. The CDR3 consists of 15 residues. The germline CDR1 and CDR2 sequences are MGHRA and YSYEKL. The ends lost 3 bases at V and 5 bases at J; junction bases unmatched: 9. In nucleotides, the CDR3 is TGCGCCAGCAGCCAGGAGACAGGGATGGACGAGACCCAGTACTTC. Amino acid sequence: CASSQETGMDETQYF.

The chain combines TRBV6-4 with TRBJ2-1, with TRBD2 matching 10 bases. Germline loops: CDR1 MRHNA, CDR2 SNTAGT. Unmatched junction bases numbered 12, after V lost 7 bases and J lost 6 bases. There are 16 residues in the CDR3. The CDR3 sequence: CASTPWASGSFNEQFF. CDR3 DNA sequence: TGTGCCAGCACCCCATGGGCTAGCGGGAGTTTCAATGAGCAGTTCTTC.

The chain combines TRBV20-1 with TRBJ2-3; TRBD2 matches at 9 bases. Germline V gene sequence: CDR1 DFQATT, CDR2 SNEGSKA (reference sequence). V lost 3 bases and J lost 0; bases outside the gene matches: 4. This CDR3 comprises 15 residues. The CDR3 DNA follows: TGCAGTGCTAGGCGGGAGGGGTATAGCACAGATACGCAGTATTTT. Protein product: CSARREGYSTDTQYF.

A few counts support this clonotype. The rearrangement uses TRBV9 and TRBJ2-7; TRBD2 might be the D (6 bases). Trimming shortened V by 0 bases and J by 0 bases, and 22 bases separated the two germline ends. Per germline, CDR1 SGDLS and CDR2 YYNGEE. The CDR3 covers 19 residues. This CDR3 is CASSVGVTRSGPSSYEQYF. DNA of the CDR3: TGTGCCAGCAGCGTAGGGGTGACGAGGAGCGGGCCGAGCTCCTACGAGCAGTACTTC.

This clonotype was detected only a few times. This chain connects TRBV12-3 or TRBV12-4 to TRBJ2-7, with 7 bases lining up with TRBD1. V shed 8 bases and J 3 bases; nucleotides not matched to a gene: 4. The CDR3 sequence is 12 residues long. The CDR3 nucleotides read TGTGCCAGCCGGGACAGCTACTACGAGCAGTACTTC. It encodes CASRDSYYEQYF.

The rearrangement joins TRBV29-1 to TRBJ2-1, with 9 nucleotides matching TRBD1. In germline, CDR1 is SQVTM, CDR2 ANQGSEA. CDR3 length equals 15 residues. J was trimmed by 0 bases and V by 6 bases; bases with no gene match: 6. The CDR3: CSVPQGAVSYNEQFF. The DNA of the CDR3 is TGCAGCGTCCCACAGGGGGCTGTCTCCTACAATGAGCAGTTCTTC.

Only one count was recorded for this clonotype. V gene TRBV7-9 combines with J gene TRBJ2-7; 10 bases map to TRBD1. The CDR3 totals 17 residues. The V segment lost 6 bases and the J segment 3 bases; nucleotides outside the gene matches: 14. Germline CDR1 SEHNR, CDR2 FQNEAQ (reference sequence). CDR3 in DNA: TGTGCCAGCAGTCATCCCCAAGTCGGGGACAGGGGCTACGAGCAGTACTTC. Translated: CASSHPQVGDRGYEQYF.

The rearrangement joins TRBV24-1 to TRBJ1-4, with D maybe TRBD1 (5 bases). Trimming left V 2 bases short and J 0 bases short, with 12 bases between. Germline V gene data show CDR1 as KGHDR and CDR2 as SFDVKD. CDR3 length: 17 residues. CDR3 in DNA: TGTGCCACCAGTGATTCTACAGGAGGGGCAACTAATGAAAAACTGTTTTTT. It is translated as CATSDSTGGATNEKLFF.

The sample holds a few counts of this clonotype. The rearrangement uses TRBV7-9 and TRBJ2-7; no reliable D call. CDR1 is SEHNR and CDR2 is FQNEAQ in the germline V gene (reference sequence). The CDR3 contains 13 residues. V was shortened by 4 bases and J by 1 base, with 8 bases between the two germline ends. CDR3 nucleotides: TGTGCCAGCAGCTCCCCAGCGTCCTACGAGCAGTACTTC. Protein: CASSSPASYEQYF.